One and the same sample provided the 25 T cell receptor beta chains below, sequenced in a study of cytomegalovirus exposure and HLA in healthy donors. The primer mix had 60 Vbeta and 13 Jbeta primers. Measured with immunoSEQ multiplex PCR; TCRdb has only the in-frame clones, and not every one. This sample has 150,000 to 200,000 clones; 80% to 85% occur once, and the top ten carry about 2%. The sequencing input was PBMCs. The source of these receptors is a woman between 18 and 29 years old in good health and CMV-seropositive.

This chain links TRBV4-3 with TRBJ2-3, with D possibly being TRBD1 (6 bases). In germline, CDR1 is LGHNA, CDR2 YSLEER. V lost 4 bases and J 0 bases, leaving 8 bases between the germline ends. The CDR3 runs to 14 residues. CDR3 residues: CASSRDISTDTQYF. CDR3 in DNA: TGCGCCAGCAGCCGGGACATAAGCACAGATACGCAGTATTTT.

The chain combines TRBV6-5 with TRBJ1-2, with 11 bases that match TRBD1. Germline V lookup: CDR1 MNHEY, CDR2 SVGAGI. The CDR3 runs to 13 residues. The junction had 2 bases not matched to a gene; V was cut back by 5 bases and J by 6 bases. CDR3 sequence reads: CASSRDRGDGYTF. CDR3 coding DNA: TGTGCCAGCAGTCGGGACAGGGGGGATGGCTACACCTTC.

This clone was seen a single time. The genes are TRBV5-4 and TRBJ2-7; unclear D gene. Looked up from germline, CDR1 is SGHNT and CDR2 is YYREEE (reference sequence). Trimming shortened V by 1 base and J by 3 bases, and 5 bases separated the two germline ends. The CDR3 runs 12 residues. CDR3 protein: CASSLYSYEQYF. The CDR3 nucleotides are TGTGCCAGCAGCTTGTACAGCTACGAGCAGTACTTC.

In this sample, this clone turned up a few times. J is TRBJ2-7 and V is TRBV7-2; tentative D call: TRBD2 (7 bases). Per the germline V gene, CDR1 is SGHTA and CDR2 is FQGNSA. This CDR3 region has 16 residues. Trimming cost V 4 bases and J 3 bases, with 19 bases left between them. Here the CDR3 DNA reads TGTGCCAGCAGCTCGGGTGGGGGGGGCAGGTACTACGAGCAGTACTTC. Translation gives CASSSGGGGRYYEQYF.

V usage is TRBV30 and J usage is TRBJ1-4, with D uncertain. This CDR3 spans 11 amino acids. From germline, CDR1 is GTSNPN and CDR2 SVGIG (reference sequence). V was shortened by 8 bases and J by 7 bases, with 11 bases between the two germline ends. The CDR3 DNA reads TGTGCCGGGGAGCGGGGTGAAAAACTGTTTTTT. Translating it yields CAGERGEKLFF. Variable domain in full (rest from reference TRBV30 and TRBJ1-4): SQTIHQWPATLVQPVGSPLSLECTVEGTSNPNLYWYRQAAGRGLQLLFYSVGIGQISSEVPQNLSASRPQDRQFILSSKKLLLSDSGFYLCAGERGEKLFFGSGTQLSVL.

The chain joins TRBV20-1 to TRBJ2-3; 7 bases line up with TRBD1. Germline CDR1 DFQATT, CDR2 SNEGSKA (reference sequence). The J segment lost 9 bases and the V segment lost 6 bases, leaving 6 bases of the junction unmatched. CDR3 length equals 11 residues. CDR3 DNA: TGCAGTGCCAGGGAACAGGGGACGCAGTATTTT. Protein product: CSAREQGTQYF.

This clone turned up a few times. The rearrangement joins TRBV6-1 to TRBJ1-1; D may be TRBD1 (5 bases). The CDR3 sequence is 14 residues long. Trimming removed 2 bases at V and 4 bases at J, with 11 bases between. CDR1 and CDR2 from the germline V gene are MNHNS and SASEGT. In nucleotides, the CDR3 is TGTGCCAGCAGTGAAAGGCCGACAGCCACTGAAGCTTTCTTT. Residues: CASSERPTATEAFF.

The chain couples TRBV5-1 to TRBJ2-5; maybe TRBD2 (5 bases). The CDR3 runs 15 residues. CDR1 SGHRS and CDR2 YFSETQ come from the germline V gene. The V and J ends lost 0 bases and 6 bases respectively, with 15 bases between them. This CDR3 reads CASSLAFQRAKTQYF. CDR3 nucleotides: TGCGCCAGCAGCTTGGCCTTTCAGAGGGCGAAGACCCAGTACTTC.

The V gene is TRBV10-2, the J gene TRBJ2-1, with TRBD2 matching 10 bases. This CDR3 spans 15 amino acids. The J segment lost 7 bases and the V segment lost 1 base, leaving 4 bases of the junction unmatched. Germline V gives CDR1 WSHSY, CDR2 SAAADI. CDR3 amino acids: CASSELGLALNEQFF. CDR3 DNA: TGCGCCAGCAGTGAGTTGGGACTAGCGTTAAATGAGCAGTTCTTC.

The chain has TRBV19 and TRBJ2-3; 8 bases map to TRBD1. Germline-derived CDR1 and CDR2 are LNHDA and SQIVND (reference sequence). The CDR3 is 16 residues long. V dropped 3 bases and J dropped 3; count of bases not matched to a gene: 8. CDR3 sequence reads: CASSIPLGQGTDTQYF. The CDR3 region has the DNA TGTGCCAGTAGTATCCCTTTAGGACAGGGTACAGATACGCAGTATTTT.

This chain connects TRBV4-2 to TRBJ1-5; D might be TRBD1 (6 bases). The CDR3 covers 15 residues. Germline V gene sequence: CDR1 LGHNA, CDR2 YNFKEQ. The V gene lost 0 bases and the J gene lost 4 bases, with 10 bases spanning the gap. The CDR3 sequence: CASSQDGRGNQPQHF. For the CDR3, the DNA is TGTGCCAGCAGCCAAGACGGGAGGGGGAATCAGCCCCAGCATTTT.

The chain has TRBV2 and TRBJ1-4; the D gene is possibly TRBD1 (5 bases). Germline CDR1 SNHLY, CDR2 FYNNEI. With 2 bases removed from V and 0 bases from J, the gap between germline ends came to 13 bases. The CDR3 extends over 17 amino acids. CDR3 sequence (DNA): TGTGCCAGCAGTGAAATGGAGGGGATAGCAACTAATGAAAAACTGTTTTTT. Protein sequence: CASSEMEGIATNEKLFF.

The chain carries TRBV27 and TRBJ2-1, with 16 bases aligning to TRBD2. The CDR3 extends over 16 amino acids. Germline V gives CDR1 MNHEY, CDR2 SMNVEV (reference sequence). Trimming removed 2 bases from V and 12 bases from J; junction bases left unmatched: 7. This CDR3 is CASSLGGLAGGPGQFF. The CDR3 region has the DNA TGTGCCAGCAGTTTAGGGGGACTAGCGGGGGGGCCAGGGCAGTTCTTC.

The CDR3 reads CASSSPDRGRTGPTNTGELFF. The CDR3 nucleotides are TGTGCCAGCAGCTCCCCGGACAGGGGGCGAACGGGGCCCACGAACACCGGGGAGCTGTTTTTT. V gene TRBV7-3 combines with J gene TRBJ2-2; TRBD1 agrees at 11 bases. CDR1 SGHTA and CDR2 FQGTGA come from the germline V gene. The CDR3 has 21 amino acids. Trimming cost V 4 bases and J 0 bases; bases outside gene matches: 16.

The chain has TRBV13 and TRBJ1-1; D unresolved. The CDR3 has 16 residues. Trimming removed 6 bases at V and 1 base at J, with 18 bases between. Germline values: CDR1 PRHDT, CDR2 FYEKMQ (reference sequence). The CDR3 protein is CASSPIKNGPNTEAFF. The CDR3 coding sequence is TGTGCCAGCAGTCCCATAAAGAATGGGCCGAACACTGAAGCTTTCTTT.

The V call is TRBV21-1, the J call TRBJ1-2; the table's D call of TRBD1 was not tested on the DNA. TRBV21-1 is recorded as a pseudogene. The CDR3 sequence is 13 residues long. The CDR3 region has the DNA TGTGCCAGCAGAGACAGCTCTAACTATGGCTACACCTTC. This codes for CASRDSSNYGYTF.

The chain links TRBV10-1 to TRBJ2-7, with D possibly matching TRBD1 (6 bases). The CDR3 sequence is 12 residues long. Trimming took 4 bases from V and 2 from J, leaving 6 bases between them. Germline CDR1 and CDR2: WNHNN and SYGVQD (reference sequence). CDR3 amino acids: CASSGDTYEQYF. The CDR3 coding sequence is TGCGCCAGCAGTGGGGACACCTACGAGCAGTACTTC.

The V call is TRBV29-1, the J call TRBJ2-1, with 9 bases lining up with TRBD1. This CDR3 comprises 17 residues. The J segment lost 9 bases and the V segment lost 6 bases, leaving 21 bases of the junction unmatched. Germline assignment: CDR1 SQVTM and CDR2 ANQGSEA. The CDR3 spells CSVSRQSTGGGVGEQFF. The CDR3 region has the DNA TGCAGCGTCTCCCGACAATCAACAGGGGGCGGAGTGGGTGAGCAGTTCTTC.

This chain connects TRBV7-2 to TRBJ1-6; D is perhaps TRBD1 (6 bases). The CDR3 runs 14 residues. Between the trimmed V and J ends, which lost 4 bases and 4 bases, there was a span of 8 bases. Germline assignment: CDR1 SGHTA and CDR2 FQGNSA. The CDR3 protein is CASSSDRYNSPLHF. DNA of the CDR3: TGTGCCAGCAGCTCCGACAGGTATAATTCACCCCTCCACTTT.

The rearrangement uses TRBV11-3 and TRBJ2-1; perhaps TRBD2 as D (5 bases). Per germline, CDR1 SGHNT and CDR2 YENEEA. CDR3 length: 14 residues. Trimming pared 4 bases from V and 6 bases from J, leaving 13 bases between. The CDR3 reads CASSSDSDINEQFF. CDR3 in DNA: TGTGCCAGCAGCTCGGACTCCGACATCAATGAGCAGTTCTTC.

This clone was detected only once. The CDR3 DNA is TGTGCCAGCAGCCAAGAGCCCGCCTACTCACTAGCGGGGGTTTCAGATACGCAGTATTTT. It translates to CASSQEPAYSLAGVSDTQYF. The gene calls are TRBV14 and TRBJ2-3, with 11 positions matching TRBD2. Germline CDR1 reads SGHDN; CDR2 reads FVKESK. With V trimmed by 0 bases and J by 4 bases, 15 bases remained unmatched. The CDR3 spans 20 residues.

The chain's CDR3 is CASSLVLSQGGDYGYTF. For the CDR3, the DNA is TGTGCCAGCAGCTTAGTGCTCTCACAGGGGGGGGACTATGGCTACACCTTC. This chain joins TRBV11-3 and TRBJ1-2, with 8 bases matching TRBD1. The CDR3 is made up of 17 amino acids. In germline, CDR1 is SGHNT, CDR2 YENEEA. Unmatched junction bases numbered 10, after V lost 1 base and J lost 3 bases.

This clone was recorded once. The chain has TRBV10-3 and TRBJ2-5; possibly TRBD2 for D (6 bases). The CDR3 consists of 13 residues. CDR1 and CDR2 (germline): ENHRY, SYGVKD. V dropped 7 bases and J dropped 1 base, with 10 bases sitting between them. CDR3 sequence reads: CAITPGVQETQYF. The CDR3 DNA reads TGTGCCATCACCCCGGGGGTCCAAGAGACCCAGTACTTC.

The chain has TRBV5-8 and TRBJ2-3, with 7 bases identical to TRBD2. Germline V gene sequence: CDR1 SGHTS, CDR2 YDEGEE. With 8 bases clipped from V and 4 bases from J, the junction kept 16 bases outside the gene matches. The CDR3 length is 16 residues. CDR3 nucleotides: TGTGCCAGTGGGAGGCTAGCGGTCTATCGTCCAGATACGCAGTATTTT. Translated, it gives CASGRLAVYRPDTQYF.

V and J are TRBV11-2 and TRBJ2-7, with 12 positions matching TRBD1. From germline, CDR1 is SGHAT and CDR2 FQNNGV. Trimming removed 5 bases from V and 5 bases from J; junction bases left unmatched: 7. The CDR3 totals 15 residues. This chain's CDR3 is CASSPGTGGIDEQYF. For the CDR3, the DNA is TGTGCCAGCAGCCCAGGGACAGGGGGCATAGACGAGCAGTACTTC.